This TCR beta chain originates from a study of early T cells in non-severe SARS-CoV-2 infection. The table lists this clonotype with many counts. One entry per CDR3 protein, called by TCRdb with MiXCR from the 5' RACE reads. The repertoire holds about 70,000 distinct CDR3 sequences, with 9.5% to 15% as singletons. The V segment lost 0 bases and the J segment 4 bases; nucleotides outside the gene matches: 10. Per the germline V gene, CDR1 is LGHNA and CDR2 is YNFKEQ. The CDR3 length is 18 residues. The gene calls are TRBV4-2 and TRBJ2-2, with TRBD2 matching over 8 bases. The sequence came from an adult who was a healthcare worker with PCR-confirmed SARS-CoV-2 infection or an uninfected control (not recorded which). The sample consisted of whole blood. The CDR3 DNA is TGTGCCAGCAGCCAAGAGAATCAAGCGGGGGCCCCCACCGGGGAGCTGTTTTTT. Translation gives CASSQENQAGAPTGELFF.